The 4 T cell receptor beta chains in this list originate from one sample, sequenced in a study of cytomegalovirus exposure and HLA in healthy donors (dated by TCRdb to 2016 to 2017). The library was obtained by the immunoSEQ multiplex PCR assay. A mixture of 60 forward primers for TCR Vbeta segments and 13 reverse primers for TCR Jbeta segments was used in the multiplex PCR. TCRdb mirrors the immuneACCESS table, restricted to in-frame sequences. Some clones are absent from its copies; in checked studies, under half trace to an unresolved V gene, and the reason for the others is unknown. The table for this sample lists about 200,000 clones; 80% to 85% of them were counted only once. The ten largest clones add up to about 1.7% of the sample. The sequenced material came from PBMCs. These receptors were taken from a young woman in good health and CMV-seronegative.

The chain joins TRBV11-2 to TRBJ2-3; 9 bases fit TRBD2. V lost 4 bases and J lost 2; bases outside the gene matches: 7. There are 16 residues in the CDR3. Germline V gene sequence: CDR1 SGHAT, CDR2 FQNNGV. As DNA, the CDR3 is TGTGCCAGCAGCTCCAGACTAGCGGAGTTCACAGATACGCAGTATTTT. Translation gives CASSSRLAEFTDTQYF.

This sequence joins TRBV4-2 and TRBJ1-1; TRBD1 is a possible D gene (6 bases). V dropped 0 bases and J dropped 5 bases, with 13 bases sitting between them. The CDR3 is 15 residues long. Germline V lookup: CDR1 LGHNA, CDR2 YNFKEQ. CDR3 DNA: TGTGCCAGCAGCCAAGATGGGGCAGGGGATACTGAAGCTTTCTTT. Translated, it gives CASSQDGAGDTEAFF.

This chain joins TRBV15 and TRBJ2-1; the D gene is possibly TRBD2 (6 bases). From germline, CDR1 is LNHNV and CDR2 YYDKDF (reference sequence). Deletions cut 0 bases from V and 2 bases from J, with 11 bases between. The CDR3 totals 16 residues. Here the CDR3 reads CATSRDYGGAYNEQFF. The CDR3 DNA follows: TGTGCCACCAGCAGAGATTACGGGGGAGCCTACAATGAGCAGTTCTTC. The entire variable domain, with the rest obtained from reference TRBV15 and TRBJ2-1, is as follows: DAMVIQNPRYQVTQFGKPVTLSCSQTLNHNVMYWYQQKSSQAPKLLFHYYDKDFNNEADTPDNFQSRRPNTSFCFLDIRSPGLGDTAMYLCATSRDYGGAYNEQFFGPGTRLTVL.

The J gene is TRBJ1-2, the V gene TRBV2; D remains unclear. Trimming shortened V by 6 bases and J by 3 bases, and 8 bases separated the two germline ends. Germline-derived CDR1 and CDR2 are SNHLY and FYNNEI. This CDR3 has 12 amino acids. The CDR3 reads CASSEVHYGYTF. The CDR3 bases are TGTGCCAGCAGCGAGGTCCACTATGGCTACACCTTC.